This T cell receptor beta chain was observed in a study of CD8 T cells in Susac syndrome. With random hexamers, roughly 0.45 to 1 ug RNA was reverse transcribed. MiXCR was run by TCRdb on the immunoSEQ multiplex PCR reads, yielding one entry per CDR3 protein. The table lists about 180,000 distinct CDR3 sequences, approximately 94% of them singletons, with roughly 0.11% in the top ten. The clonotype comes from a human donor with Susac syndrome. The sequenced sample was CD4+ T cells from PBMCs.

The CDR3 region has the DNA TGTGCCAGCAGTTTGTTGGGCTCGCAGTATTTT. Residues: CASSLLGSQYF. V and J are TRBV12-3 or TRBV12-4 and TRBJ2-3; D gene ambiguous. Trimming left V 3 bases short and J 10 bases short, with 8 bases between. This CDR3 is 11 amino acids long.